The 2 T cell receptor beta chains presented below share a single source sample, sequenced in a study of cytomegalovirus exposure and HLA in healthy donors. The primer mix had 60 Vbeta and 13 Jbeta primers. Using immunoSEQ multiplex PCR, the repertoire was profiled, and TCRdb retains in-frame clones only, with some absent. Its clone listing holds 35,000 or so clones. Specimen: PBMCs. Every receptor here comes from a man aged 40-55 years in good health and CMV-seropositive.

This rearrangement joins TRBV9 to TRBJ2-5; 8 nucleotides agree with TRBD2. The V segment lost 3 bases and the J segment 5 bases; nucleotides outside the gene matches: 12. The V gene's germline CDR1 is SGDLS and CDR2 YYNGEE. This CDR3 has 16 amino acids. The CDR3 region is CASSASPGLGTETQYF. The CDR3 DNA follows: TGTGCCAGCAGCGCTTCTCCGGGACTAGGGACGGAGACCCAGTACTTC.

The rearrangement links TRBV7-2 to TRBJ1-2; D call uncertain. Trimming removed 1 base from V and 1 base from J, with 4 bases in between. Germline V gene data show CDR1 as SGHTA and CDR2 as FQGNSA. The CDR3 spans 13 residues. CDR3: CASSLDSNYGYTF. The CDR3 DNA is TGTGCCAGCAGCTTAGACAGTAACTATGGCTACACCTTC.